Detailed here is one T cell receptor beta chain. Its antigen is undetermined. The data belong to a study of blood T cells in healthy people across ages. Whole-study findings and limits: Across the age range, TCR beta diversity per million T cells fell in a roughly linear way. Not knowing donor CMV status may have confounded expanded clonotype changes. Strong correlation existed between TCR beta diversity and naive T cell percentage.

It was with a sample-barcoded 5' primer and a J-beta primer mix that a second PCR of roughly 6 to 12 cycles was run. TCRdb fed the 5' RACE reads into MiXCR, producing one record per CDR3 protein. Among about 1.5 million distinct CDR3 sequences listed, about 45% were seen once. This CDR3 spans 15 amino acids. Germline V lookup: CDR1 LGHNA, CDR2 YSLEER. Individuals who donated were healthy Caucasians from Russia aged about 6 to 90. The genes are TRBV4-3 and TRBJ2-1; D is unclear. The J call may be incorrect, as the DNA end agrees better with TRBJ2-7. This receptor was obtained from a woman aged 18-29 years in good health. The sequencing input was blood. The CDR3 region has the DNA TGCGCCAGCAGCCAGGTGGACGGTGCCTACAATGAGCAGTACTTC. Encoded protein: CASSQVDGAYNEQYF.